Listed here are 14 T cell receptor beta chains from one sample, sequenced in a study of cytomegalovirus exposure and HLA in healthy donors. The PCR ran on 60 Vbeta and 13 Jbeta primers. Profiling relied on immunoSEQ multiplex PCR, and the TCRdb table lists in-frame clones only, not all of them. The table includes about 140,000 clones, approximately 80% detected once. The sequencing sample was made of PBMCs. These TCRs come from a man aged 45-65 years in good health and CMV-seronegative.

The chain links TRBV13 to TRBJ2-5; D uncertain. Deletions cut 5 bases from V and 5 bases from J, with 18 bases between. CDR3 length: 15 residues. Germline V gene sequence: CDR1 PRHDT, CDR2 FYEKMQ (reference sequence). The CDR3 region is CASSTRGPGLETQYF. In DNA, the CDR3 is TGTGCCAGCAGCACAAGAGGCCCTGGGTTGGAGACCCAGTACTTC. Full variable domain (missing parts from reference TRBV13 and TRBJ2-5): AAGVIQSPRHLIKEKRETATLKCYPIPRHDTVYWYQQGPGQDPQFLISFYEKMQSDKGSIPDRFSAQQFSDYHSELNMSSLELGDSALYFCASSTRGPGLETQYFGPGTRLLVL.

V is TRBV12-5 and J is TRBJ2-1; 9 nucleotides line up with TRBD2. V gave up 8 bases and J gave up 6 bases; unmatched junction bases: 8. CDR1 LGHNT and CDR2 FRNRAP come from the germline V gene. The CDR3 length is 14 residues. The CDR3 here is CASKLAGEGNEQFF. In DNA, the CDR3 is TGTGCTAGTAAGTTAGCGGGAGAAGGCAATGAGCAGTTCTTC.

The CDR3 DNA sequence: TGTGCCAGCAGCTCTCGACTAGCGGGAGCGTCCACAGATACGCAGTATTTT. This sequence encodes CASSSRLAGASTDTQYF. This chain connects TRBV7-3 to TRBJ2-3, with 12 positions matching TRBD2. The ends lost 4 bases at V and 2 bases at J; junction bases unmatched: 7. In germline, CDR1 is SGHTA, CDR2 FQGTGA. This CDR3 has 17 amino acids.

The chain recombines TRBV5-4 with TRBJ2-7; TRBD1 matches at 7 bases. J lost 5 bases, V lost 4 bases, and 9 bases had no gene match. Germline loops: CDR1 SGHNT, CDR2 YYREEE (reference sequence). The CDR3 has 14 amino acids. The DNA of the CDR3 is TGTGCCAGCAGCCCCCCACAGGGGAACGACGAGCAGTACTTC. As protein: CASSPPQGNDEQYF.

About this clone itself: Other DNA sequences of this sample code for an identical CDR3. CDR3 in amino acids: CASSLSSYEQYF. The CDR3 DNA sequence: TGCGCCAGCAGCCTGTCGAGTTACGAGCAGTACTTC. The chain is built from TRBV5-1 and TRBJ2-7; D remains unclear. CDR1 and CDR2 from the germline V gene are SGHRS and YFSETQ. This CDR3 contains 12 residues. The germline V and J ends were trimmed by 4 bases and 4 bases, with 9 bases remaining between them.

This clone occurred once. This chain links TRBV7-9 with TRBJ2-7; D is undetermined. The CDR3 covers 16 residues. V was cut by 3 bases and J by 3 bases, with 18 bases left in between. The germline gives CDR1 SEHNR, CDR2 FQNEAQ (reference sequence). CDR3 loop: CASSFSGRPFDYEQYF. CDR3 in DNA: TGTGCCAGCAGCTTCTCAGGCAGGCCATTTGACTACGAGCAGTACTTC. The full variable domain, its missing parts supplied by reference TRBV7-9 and TRBJ2-7, is DTGVSQNPRHKITKRGQNVTFRCDPISEHNRLYWYRQTLGQGPEFLTYFQNEAQLEKSRLLSDRFSAERPKGSFSTLEIQRTEQGDSAMYLCASSFSGRPFDYEQYFGPGTRLTVT.

Here the CDR3 DNA reads TGTGCCAGCAGTCCCCCTCCGGGGGGCGCGGAGTACTTC. Protein product: CASSPPPGGAEYF. J is TRBJ2-7 and V is TRBV6-5, with D maybe TRBD2 (7 bases). The V end was cut by 5 bases, the J end by 11 bases, with 19 bases between. Germline lookup yields CDR1 MNHEY and CDR2 SVGAGI. The CDR3 totals 13 residues.

The chain links TRBV7-2 to TRBJ1-6; 7 nucleotides line up with TRBD1. The CDR3 covers 14 residues. Germline V gives CDR1 SGHTA, CDR2 FQGNSA. The V and J ends lost 3 bases and 9 bases, in that order; junction bases with no gene match: 5. The CDR3 nucleotides read TGTGCCAGCAGCTTCCAGGGGGTCGGTTCACCCCTCCACTTT. This gives the protein CASSFQGVGSPLHF.

The genes are TRBV6-5 and TRBJ1-6; unclear D gene. Germline V lookup: CDR1 MNHEY, CDR2 SVGAGI. Deletions cut 10 bases from V and 0 bases from J, with 10 bases between. The CDR3 has 14 residues. The DNA for the CDR3 is TGTGCCACCCAGCCTAGCTCCTATAATTCACCCCTCCACTTT. Amino acids: CATQPSSYNSPLHF.

The chain recombines TRBV19 with TRBJ2-3; D possibly corresponds to TRBD1 (6 bases). The V end lost 6 bases, the J end lost 4 bases, and 14 bases lay between the germline ends. Germline V gives CDR1 LNHDA, CDR2 SQIVND (reference sequence). The CDR3 has 14 residues. The CDR3 here is CASRDSPNADTQYF. CDR3 DNA sequence: TGTGCCAGTAGGGACAGTCCCAACGCAGATACGCAGTATTTT. Looking up the rest from reference TRBV19 and TRBJ2-3 gives the full variable domain: DGGITQSPKYLFRKEGQNVTLSCEQNLNHDAMYWYRQDPGQGLRLIYYSQIVNDFQKGDIAEGYSVSREKKESFPLTVTSAQKNPTAFYLCASRDSPNADTQYFGPGTRLTVL.

This chain uses TRBV27 with TRBJ1-2; possible D gene TRBD1, 6 bases. Germline assignment: CDR1 MNHEY and CDR2 SMNVEV (reference sequence). The CDR3 runs to 12 residues. V gave up 4 bases and J gave up 7 bases, with 10 bases separating them. This CDR3 is CASSSTGSGYTF. CDR3 nucleotide sequence: TGTGCCAGCAGTTCAACAGGGTCTGGCTACACCTTC.

This sequence joins TRBV25-1 and TRBJ2-5, with D possibly being TRBD2 (5 bases). This CDR3 comprises 15 residues. Per germline, CDR1 MGHDK and CDR2 SYGVNS. Trimming removed 3 bases from V and 4 bases from J, with 15 bases in between. The CDR3 region is CASSDTLGVRETQYF. The CDR3 DNA reads as TGTGCCAGCAGTGATACCCTGGGAGTCAGAGAGACCCAGTACTTC.

The chain links TRBV15 to TRBJ2-5; TRBD1 is a possible D gene (6 bases). The V end lost 3 bases, the J end lost 5 bases, and 16 bases lay between the germline ends. The CDR3 spans 15 residues. Germline CDR1 LNHNV, CDR2 YYDKDF (reference sequence). The chain's CDR3 is CATSSEYRVDETQYF. The CDR3 DNA is TGTGCCACCAGCAGCGAGTACAGGGTGGATGAGACCCAGTACTTC.

The rearrangement uses TRBV2 and TRBJ1-2, with D maybe TRBD1 (5 bases). Deletions cut 6 bases from V and 2 bases from J, with 13 bases between. CDR1 SNHLY and CDR2 FYNNEI come from the germline V gene. The CDR3 totals 14 residues. The CDR3 region has the DNA TGTGCCAGCAGCCGTCCGGGGGAGAACTATGGCTACACCTTC. The encoded protein is CASSRPGENYGYTF.